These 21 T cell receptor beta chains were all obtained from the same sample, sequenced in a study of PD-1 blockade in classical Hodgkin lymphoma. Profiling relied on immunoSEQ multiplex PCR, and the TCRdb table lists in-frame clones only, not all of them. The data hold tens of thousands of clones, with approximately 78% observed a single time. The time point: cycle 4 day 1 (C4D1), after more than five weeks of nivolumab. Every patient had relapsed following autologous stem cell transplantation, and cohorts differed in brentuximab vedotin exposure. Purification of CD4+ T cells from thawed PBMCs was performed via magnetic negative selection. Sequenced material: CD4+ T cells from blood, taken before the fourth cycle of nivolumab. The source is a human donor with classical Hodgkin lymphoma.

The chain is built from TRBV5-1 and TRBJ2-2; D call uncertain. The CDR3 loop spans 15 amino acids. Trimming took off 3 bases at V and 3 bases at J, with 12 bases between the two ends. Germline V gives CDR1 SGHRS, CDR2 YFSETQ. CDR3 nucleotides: TGCGCCAGCAGCTCCCTTTTCCCGGACACCGGGGAGCTGTTTTTT. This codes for CASSSLFPDTGELFF.

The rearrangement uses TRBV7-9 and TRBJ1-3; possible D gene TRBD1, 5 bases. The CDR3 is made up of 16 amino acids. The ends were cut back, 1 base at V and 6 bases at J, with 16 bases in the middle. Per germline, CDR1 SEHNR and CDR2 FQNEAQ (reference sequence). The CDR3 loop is CASSLDRLLFKNTIYF. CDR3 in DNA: TGTGCCAGCAGCTTAGACAGGTTGTTATTTAAAAACACCATATATTTT.

CDR3 sequence reads: CASTWASSYNEQFF. For the CDR3, the DNA is TGTGCCAGCACGTGGGCTAGCTCCTACAATGAGCAGTTCTTC. This sequence joins TRBV2 and TRBJ2-1; D is unclear. CDR3 length: 14 amino acids. Germline CDR1 and CDR2: SNHLY and FYNNEI. Trimming shortened V by 7 bases and J by 0 bases, and 10 bases separated the two germline ends.

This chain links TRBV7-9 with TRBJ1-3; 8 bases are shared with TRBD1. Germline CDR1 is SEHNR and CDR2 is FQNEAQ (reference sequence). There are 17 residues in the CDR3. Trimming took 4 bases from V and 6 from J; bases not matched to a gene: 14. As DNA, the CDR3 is TGTGCCAGCAGCTCCGACCGGGGACAGGCGAGACTAAACACCATATATTTT. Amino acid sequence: CASSSDRGQARLNTIYF.

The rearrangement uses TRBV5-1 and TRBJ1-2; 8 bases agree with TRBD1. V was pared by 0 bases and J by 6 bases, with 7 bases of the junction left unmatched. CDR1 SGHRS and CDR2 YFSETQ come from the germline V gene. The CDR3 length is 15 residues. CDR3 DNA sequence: TGCGCCAGCAGCTTGGGAGTAGTACAGGGGGATGGCTACACCTTC. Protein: CASSLGVVQGDGYTF. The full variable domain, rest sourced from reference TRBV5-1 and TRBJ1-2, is KAGVTQTPRYLIKTRGQQVTLSCSPISGHRSVSWYQQTPGQGLQFLFEYFSETQRNKGNFPGRFSGRQFSNSRSEMNVSTLELGDSALYLCASSLGVVQGDGYTFGSGTRLTVV.

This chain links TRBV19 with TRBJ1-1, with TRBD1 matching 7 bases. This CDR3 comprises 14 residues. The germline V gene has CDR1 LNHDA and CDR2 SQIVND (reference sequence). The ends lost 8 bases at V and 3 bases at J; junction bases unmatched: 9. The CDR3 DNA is TGTGCCAGTTCGGGGCCAACAGGGGACACTGAAGCTTTCTTT. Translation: CASSGPTGDTEAFF.

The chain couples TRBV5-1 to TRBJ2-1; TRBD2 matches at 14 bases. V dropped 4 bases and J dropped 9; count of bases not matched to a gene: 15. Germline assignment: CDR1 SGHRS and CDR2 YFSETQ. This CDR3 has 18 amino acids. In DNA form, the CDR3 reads TGCGCCAGCAGCGTTAACGGACTAGCGGGGGGCCGGGGTGGTGAGCAGTTCTTC. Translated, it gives CASSVNGLAGGRGGEQFF.

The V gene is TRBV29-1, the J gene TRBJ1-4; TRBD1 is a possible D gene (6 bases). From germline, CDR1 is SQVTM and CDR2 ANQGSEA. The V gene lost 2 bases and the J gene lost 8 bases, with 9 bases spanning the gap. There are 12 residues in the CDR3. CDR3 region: CSVESGAEKLFF. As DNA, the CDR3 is TGCAGCGTTGAATCGGGGGCCGAAAAACTGTTTTTT. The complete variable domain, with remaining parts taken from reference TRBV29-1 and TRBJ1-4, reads SAVISQKPSRDICQRGTSLTIQCQVDSQVTMMFWYRQQPGQSLTLIATANQGSEATYESGFVIDKFPISRPNLTFSTLTVSNMSPEDSSIYLCSVESGAEKLFFGSGTQLSVL.

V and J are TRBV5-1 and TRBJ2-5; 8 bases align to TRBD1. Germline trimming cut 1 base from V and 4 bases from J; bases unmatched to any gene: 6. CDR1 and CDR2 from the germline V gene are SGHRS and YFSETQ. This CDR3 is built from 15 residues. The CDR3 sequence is CASSLFSGQGETQYF. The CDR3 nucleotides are TGCGCCAGCAGCTTGTTTTCAGGACAGGGAGAGACCCAGTACTTC.

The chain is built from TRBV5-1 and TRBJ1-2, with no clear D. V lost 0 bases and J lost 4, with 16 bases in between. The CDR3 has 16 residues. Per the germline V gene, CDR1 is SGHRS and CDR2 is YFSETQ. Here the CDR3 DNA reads TGCGCCAGCAGCTTGGAAGCAGAACCGAGCAGCTATGGCTACACCTTC. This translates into CASSLEAEPSSYGYTF.

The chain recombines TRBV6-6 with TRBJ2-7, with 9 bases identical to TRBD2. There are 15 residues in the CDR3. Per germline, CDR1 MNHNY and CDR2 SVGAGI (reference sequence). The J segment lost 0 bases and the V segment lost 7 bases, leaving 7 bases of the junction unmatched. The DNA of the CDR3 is TGTGCCAGCACCCCAGCGGGGGGACGCTCCTACGAGCAGTACTTC. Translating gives CASTPAGGRSYEQYF.

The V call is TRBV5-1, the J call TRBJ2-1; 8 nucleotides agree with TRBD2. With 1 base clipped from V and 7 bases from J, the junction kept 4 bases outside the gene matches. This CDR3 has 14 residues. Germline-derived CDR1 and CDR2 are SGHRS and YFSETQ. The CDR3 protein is CASSLLGLVNEQFF. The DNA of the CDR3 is TGCGCCAGCAGCTTGTTGGGACTAGTTAATGAGCAGTTCTTC.

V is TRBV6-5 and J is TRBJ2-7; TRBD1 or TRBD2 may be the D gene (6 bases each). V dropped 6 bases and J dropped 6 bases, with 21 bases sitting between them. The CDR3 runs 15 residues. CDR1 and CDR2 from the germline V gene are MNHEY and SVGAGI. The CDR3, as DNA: TGTGCCAGCAGCCCCTATGGGGGCCGGAGGGGCGAGCAGTACTTC. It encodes CASSPYGGRRGEQYF.

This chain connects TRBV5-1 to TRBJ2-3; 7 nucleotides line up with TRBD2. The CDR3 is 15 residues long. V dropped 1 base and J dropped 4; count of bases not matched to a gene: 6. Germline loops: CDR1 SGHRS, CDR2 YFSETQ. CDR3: CASSLFSGGADTQYF. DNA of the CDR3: TGCGCCAGCAGCTTGTTTTCGGGGGGAGCAGATACGCAGTATTTT.

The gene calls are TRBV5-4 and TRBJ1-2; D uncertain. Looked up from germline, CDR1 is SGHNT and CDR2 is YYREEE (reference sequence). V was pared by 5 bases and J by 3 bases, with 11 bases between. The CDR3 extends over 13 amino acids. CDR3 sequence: CASRPAGYYGYTF. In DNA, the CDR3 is TGTGCCAGCAGGCCGGCCGGCTACTATGGCTACACCTTC.

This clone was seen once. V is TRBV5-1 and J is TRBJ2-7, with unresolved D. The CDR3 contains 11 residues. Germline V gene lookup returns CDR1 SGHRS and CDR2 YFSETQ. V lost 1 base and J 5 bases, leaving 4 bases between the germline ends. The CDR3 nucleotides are TGCGCCAGCAGCTTGTGGGACGAGCAGTACTTC. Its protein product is CASSLWDEQYF. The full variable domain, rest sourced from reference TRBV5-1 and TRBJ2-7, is KAGVTQTPRYLIKTRGQQVTLSCSPISGHRSVSWYQQTPGQGLQFLFEYFSETQRNKGNFPGRFSGRQFSNSRSEMNVSTLELGDSALYLCASSLWDEQYFGPGTRLTVT.

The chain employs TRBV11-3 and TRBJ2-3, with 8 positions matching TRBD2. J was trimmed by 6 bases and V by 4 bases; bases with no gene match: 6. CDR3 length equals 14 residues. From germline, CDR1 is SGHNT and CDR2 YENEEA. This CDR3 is CASSSGGAWDTQYF. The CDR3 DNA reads TGTGCCAGCAGCTCCGGGGGGGCGTGGGATACGCAGTATTTT. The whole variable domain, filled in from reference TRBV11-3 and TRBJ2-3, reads EAGVVQSPRYKIIEKKQPVAFWCNPISGHNTLYWYLQNLGQGPELLIRYENEEAVDDSQLPKDRFSAERLKGVDSTLKIQPAELGDSAVYLCASSSGGAWDTQYFGPGTRLTVL.

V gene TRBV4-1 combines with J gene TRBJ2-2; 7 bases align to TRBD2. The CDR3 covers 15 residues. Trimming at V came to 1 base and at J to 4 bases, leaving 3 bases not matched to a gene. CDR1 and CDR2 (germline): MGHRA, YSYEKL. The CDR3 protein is CASSQGVAGTGELFF. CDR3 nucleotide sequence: TGCGCCAGCAGCCAAGGGGTAGCGGGCACCGGGGAGCTGTTTTTT.

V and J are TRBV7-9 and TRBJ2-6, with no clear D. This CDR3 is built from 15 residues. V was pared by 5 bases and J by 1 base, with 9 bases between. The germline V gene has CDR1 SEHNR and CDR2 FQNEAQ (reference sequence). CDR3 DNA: TGTGCCAGCAGCCCCCTGGGATCTGGGGCCAACGTCCTGACTTTC. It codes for CASSPLGSGANVLTF.

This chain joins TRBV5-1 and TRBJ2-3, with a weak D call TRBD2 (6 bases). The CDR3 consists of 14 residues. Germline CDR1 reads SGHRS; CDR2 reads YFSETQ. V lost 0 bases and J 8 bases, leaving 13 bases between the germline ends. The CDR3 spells CASSLVPGVATQYF. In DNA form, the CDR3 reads TGCGCCAGCAGCTTGGTACCGGGAGTAGCTACGCAGTATTTT.

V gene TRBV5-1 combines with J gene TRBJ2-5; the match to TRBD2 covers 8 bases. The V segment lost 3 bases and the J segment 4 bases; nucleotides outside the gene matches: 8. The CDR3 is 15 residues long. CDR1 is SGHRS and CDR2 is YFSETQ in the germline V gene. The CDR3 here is CASSSTGLVAETQYF. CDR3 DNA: TGCGCCAGCAGCTCGACGGGACTAGTCGCAGAGACCCAGTACTTC.